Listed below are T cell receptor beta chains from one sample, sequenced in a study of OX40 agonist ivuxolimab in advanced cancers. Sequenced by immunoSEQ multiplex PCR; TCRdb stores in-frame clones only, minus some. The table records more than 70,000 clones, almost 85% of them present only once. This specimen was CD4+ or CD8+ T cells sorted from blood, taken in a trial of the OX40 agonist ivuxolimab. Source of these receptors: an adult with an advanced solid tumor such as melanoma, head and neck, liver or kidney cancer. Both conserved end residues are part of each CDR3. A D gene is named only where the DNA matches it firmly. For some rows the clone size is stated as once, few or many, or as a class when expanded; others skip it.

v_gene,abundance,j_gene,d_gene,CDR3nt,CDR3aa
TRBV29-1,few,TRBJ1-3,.,TGCAGCGTTGAGAGCTCTGGAAACACCATATATTTT,CSVESSGNTIYF
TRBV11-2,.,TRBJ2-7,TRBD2,TGTGCCAGCAGCTTAGGACTAGCGGGGACCGAGCAGTACTTC,CASSLGLAGTEQYF
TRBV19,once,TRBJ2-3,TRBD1,TGTGCCAGTTGCTTCGGGACAGGGTTCACAGATACGCAGTATTTT,CASCFGTGFTDTQYF
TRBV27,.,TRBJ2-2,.,TGTGCCAGCAGTTTTTCGGGACCATCAATCGGGGAGCTGTTTTTT,CASSFSGPSIGELFF
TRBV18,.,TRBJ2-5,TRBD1,TGTGCCAGCTCACCATTTGGACAGGGCCAAGAGACCCAGTACTTC,CASSPFGQGQETQYF
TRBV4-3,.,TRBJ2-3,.,TGCGCCAGCAGCCAAGGTGACGGGGGGCCTAGGACGCAGTATTTT,CASSQGDGGPRTQYF
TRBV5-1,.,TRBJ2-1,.,TGCGCCAGCAGCTTGGCCCCAGGGGCCTACAATGAGCAGTTCTTC,CASSLAPGAYNEQFF
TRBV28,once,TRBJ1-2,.,TGTGCCAGCAGTCTGGGGGCTACCTACTATGGCTACACCTTC,CASSLGATYYGYTF
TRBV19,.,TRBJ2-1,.,TGTGCCAGTAGCCCAGGGTACCAGCAGTTCTTC,CASSPGYQQFF
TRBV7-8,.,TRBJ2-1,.,TGTGCCAGCAGCTTAGGTCAGAATGAGCAGTTCTTC,CASSLGQNEQFF
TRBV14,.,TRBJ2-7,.,TGTGCCAGCAGCCAAGGTAGTAGGACACTCCACTACGAGCAGTACTTC,CASSQGSRTLHYEQYF
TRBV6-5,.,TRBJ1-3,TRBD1,TGTGCCAGCAGTAACCGACAGGGAGAAGGAAACACCATATATTTT,CASSNRQGEGNTIYF
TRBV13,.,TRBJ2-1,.,TGTGCCAGCAGCTCAGGAGGTGAGCAGTTCTTC,CASSSGGEQFF